The 24 T cell receptor beta chains below were found in one sample sequenced in a study of shared clonotypes between healthy human individuals. The assay was immunoSEQ multiplex PCR, and TCRdb's table has in-frame clones only and misses some. The table shows about 2,500,000 clones, with around 94% occurring only once. The sequencing input was naive CD4+ T cells sorted from blood. Subset described: CD45RA+ positively selected. The receptors come from a young man in good health.

This chain connects TRBV6-1 to TRBJ1-4, with 7 bases matching TRBD1. The CDR3 length is 14 residues. Germline CDR1 and CDR2: MNHNS and SASEGT. V lost 7 bases, J lost 4 bases, and 6 bases stayed unmatched. The CDR3 loop reads CASTLTGLNEKLFF. The CDR3 nucleotides read TGTGCCAGCACCCTGACAGGGCTTAATGAAAAACTGTTTTTT.

V is TRBV2 and J is TRBJ1-3; no clear D gene. The CDR3 runs 13 residues. In germline, CDR1 is SNHLY, CDR2 FYNNEI. Trimming stripped 4 bases from V and 4 bases from J, with 8 bases between. The CDR3 nucleotides are TGTGCCAGCAGTGTGGGCAACGGAAACACCATATATTTT. Translated: CASSVGNGNTIYF.

On this clone itself: This sample includes further DNA sequences coding for the same CDR3. The J gene is TRBJ1-1, the V gene TRBV5-1; D might be TRBD1 (5 bases). The germline V and J ends were trimmed by 0 bases and 1 base, with 10 bases remaining between them. Germline V gene sequence: CDR1 SGHRS, CDR2 YFSETQ. There are 15 residues in the CDR3. The CDR3 bases are TGCGCCAGCAGCTTGGAAGGGGCGCGGAACACTGAAGCTTTCTTT. Amino acids: CASSLEGARNTEAFF.

In the case of this clone: This CDR3 is also generated by other DNA sequences in the sample. The chain has TRBV19 and TRBJ2-5, with a possible D match to TRBD1 (6 bases). V was shortened by 1 base and J by 5 bases, with 8 bases between the two germline ends. From germline, CDR1 is LNHDA and CDR2 SQIVND (reference sequence). This CDR3 is built from 13 residues. For the CDR3, the DNA is TGTGCCAGTAGTATAGCTAGGGGGGAGACCCAGTACTTC. This encodes CASSIARGETQYF.

The V gene is TRBV5-8, the J gene TRBJ2-1; 7 nucleotides align to TRBD1. Unmatched junction bases numbered 10, after V lost 7 bases and J lost 0 bases. Looked up from germline, CDR1 is SGHTS and CDR2 is YDEGEE. This CDR3 is 16 amino acids long. CDR3 DNA sequence: TGTGCCAGCGCCCCCGAGGGGGCGAGCTCCTACAATGAGCAGTTCTTC. This encodes CASAPEGASSYNEQFF.

V and J are TRBV7-3 and TRBJ2-7; TRBD1 agrees at 7 bases. The CDR3 sequence is 12 residues long. V dropped 6 bases and J dropped 6; count of bases not matched to a gene: 5. The germline V gene encodes CDR1 SGHTA and CDR2 FQGTGA. CDR3 loop: CASRPQGREQYF. The DNA for the CDR3 is TGTGCCAGCAGGCCACAGGGGCGCGAGCAGTACTTC.

The V gene is TRBV6-5, the J gene TRBJ1-2, with D hard to call. Looked up from germline, CDR1 is MNHEY and CDR2 is SVGAGI. V was cut by 7 bases and J by 8 bases, with 14 bases left in between. CDR3 length equals 12 residues. CDR3 protein: CASNSYSGGYTF. As DNA, the CDR3 is TGTGCCAGCAACTCGTACAGCGGCGGCTACACCTTC.

On this clone: Mismatch with germline at one junction end may stem from a read error. The chain has TRBV16 and TRBJ2-4, with 11 bases fitting TRBD1. The length of the CDR3 is 15 residues. CDR1 KGHSY and CDR2 FQNENV come from the germline V gene. The CDR3 loop reads CASSQSGTGGPITNF. For the CDR3, the DNA is TGTGCCAGCAGCCAATCTGGGACAGGGGGACCTATTACAAACTTC.

The rearrangement links TRBV9 to TRBJ1-4, with D perhaps matching TRBD1 (6 bases). Trimming stripped 3 bases from V and 7 bases from J, with 13 bases between. The CDR3 is 14 residues long. The germline CDR1 and CDR2 sequences are SGDLS and YYNGEE. This CDR3 reads CASSEGVSSEKLFF. In nucleotides, the CDR3 is TGTGCCAGCAGCGAGGGGGTTTCTAGTGAAAAACTGTTTTTT.

This chain uses TRBV28 with TRBJ2-7; possible D gene TRBD1, 5 bases. The CDR3 is 15 amino acids. CDR1 is MDHEN, CDR2 SYDVKM, per germline. V lost 4 bases and J lost 2, with 15 bases in between. The CDR3 protein is CASSSPQGQAYEQYF. CDR3 DNA sequence: TGTGCCAGCAGTTCTCCCCAGGGTCAAGCCTACGAGCAGTACTTC. The whole variable domain, filled in from reference TRBV28 and TRBJ2-7, reads DVKVTQSSRYLVKRTGEKVFLECVQDMDHENMFWYRQDPGLGLRLIYFSYDVKMKEKGDIPEGYSVSREKKERFSLILESASTNQTSMYLCASSSPQGQAYEQYFGPGTRLTVT.

The J gene is TRBJ2-3, the V gene TRBV7-6, with D perhaps matching TRBD2 (7 bases). CDR1 and CDR2 (germline): SGHVS, FNYEAQ. Trimming stripped 1 base from V and 2 bases from J, with 19 bases between. The CDR3 covers 18 residues. In nucleotides, the CDR3 is TGTGCCAGCAGCTTAGTCGATGGGGGGGGCAGGATCACAGATACGCAGTATTTT. Amino acid sequence: CASSLVDGGGRITDTQYF.

This chain links TRBV5-1 with TRBJ2-3, with 14 bases aligning to TRBD2. The length of the CDR3 is 16 residues. V trimming: 0 bases; J trimming: 7 bases; junction bases outside the gene matches: 4. CDR1 is SGHRS, CDR2 YFSETQ, per germline. CDR3 sequence reads: CASSLEGTSGGYTQYF. CDR3 DNA: TGCGCCAGCAGCTTGGAGGGGACTAGCGGGGGTTATACGCAGTATTTT.

The chain employs TRBV19 and TRBJ2-3; D gene unclear. V lost 6 bases to trimming and J lost 2 bases, with 9 bases between them. Germline V gene lookup returns CDR1 LNHDA and CDR2 SQIVND (reference sequence). CDR3 size: 13 residues. The CDR3 protein is CASSGTYTDTQYF. CDR3 coding DNA: TGTGCCAGTAGCGGAACTTACACAGATACGCAGTATTTT.

Turning to this clone: The sample contains more than one DNA sequence encoding this CDR3. The J gene is TRBJ1-5, the V gene TRBV5-1; 8 bases line up with TRBD1. V lost 5 bases and J lost 4; bases outside the gene matches: 8. This CDR3 is 15 amino acids long. Germline V gives CDR1 SGHRS, CDR2 YFSETQ. The CDR3 loop is CASSLGTGLNQPQHF. CDR3 coding DNA: TGCGCCAGCAGTCTCGGGACAGGACTGAATCAGCCCCAGCATTTT.

V is TRBV5-4 and J is TRBJ2-1, with a possible D match to TRBD1 (6 bases). CDR1 and CDR2 (germline): SGHNT, YYREEE (reference sequence). V gave up 5 bases and J gave up 8 bases, with 23 bases separating them. CDR3 length equals 16 residues. The CDR3 is CASSLSAGAGVDEQFF. CDR3 nucleotide sequence: TGTGCCAGCAGTTTGTCCGCCGGGGCAGGGGTGGATGAGCAGTTCTTC. Full variable domain (outside the CDR3, taken from reference TRBV5-4 and TRBJ2-1): ETGVTQSPTHLIKTRGQQVTLRCSSQSGHNTVSWYQQALGQGPQFIFQYYREEENGRGNFPPRFSGLQFPNYSSELNVNALELDDSALYLCASSLSAGAGVDEQFFGPGTRLTVL.

This clone was observed a few times. The chain is built from TRBV5-1 and TRBJ1-2; D call uncertain. V was shortened by 1 base and J by 4 bases, with 8 bases between the two germline ends. Per germline, CDR1 SGHRS and CDR2 YFSETQ. The CDR3 extends over 13 amino acids. The CDR3 here is CASSLLEGYGYTF. CDR3 bases: TGCGCCAGCAGCTTGCTGGAAGGCTATGGCTACACCTTC. Full variable domain (rest looked up from reference TRBV5-1 and TRBJ1-2): KAGVTQTPRYLIKTRGQQVTLSCSPISGHRSVSWYQQTPGQGLQFLFEYFSETQRNKGNFPGRFSGRQFSNSRSEMNVSTLELGDSALYLCASSLLEGYGYTFGSGTRLTVV.

The gene calls are TRBV13 and TRBJ1-1; no clear D. The V end was cut by 2 bases, the J end by 1 base, with 8 bases between. Germline V gene data show CDR1 as PRHDT and CDR2 as FYEKMQ (reference sequence). The CDR3 totals 14 residues. The CDR3 is CASSLSGRNTEAFF. The DNA of the CDR3 is TGTGCCAGCAGCTTAAGCGGCAGGAACACTGAAGCTTTCTTT.

Worth noting for this clone: This sample includes further DNA sequences coding for the same CDR3. The J gene is TRBJ2-5, the V gene TRBV5-4; 11 bases align to TRBD2. V shed 1 base, J shed 1 base, and the junction held 3 bases outside the gene matches. Germline V lookup: CDR1 SGHNT, CDR2 YYREEE (reference sequence). There are 16 residues in the CDR3. CDR3 sequence reads: CASSLPSGRSQETQYF. For the CDR3, the DNA is TGTGCCAGCAGCTTGCCTAGCGGGAGGTCCCAAGAGACCCAGTACTTC.

The rearrangement uses TRBV19 and TRBJ1-5; D remains ambiguous. V lost 8 bases and J lost 0, with 8 bases in between. The germline V gene encodes CDR1 LNHDA and CDR2 SQIVND (reference sequence). The CDR3 sequence is 13 residues long. The CDR3 region has the DNA TGTGCCAGTCGCAGGTTTAGCAATCAGCCCCAGCATTTT. Its translation is CASRRFSNQPQHF.

The V call is TRBV18, the J call TRBJ2-3; 14 nucleotides align to TRBD2. With 1 base clipped from V and 0 bases from J, the junction kept 3 bases outside the gene matches. The CDR3 spans 18 residues. The germline gives CDR1 KGHSH, CDR2 LQKENI. The CDR3 loop is CASSPRLAGGESTDTQYF. The CDR3, as DNA: TGTGCCAGCTCACCACGACTAGCGGGAGGGGAGAGCACAGATACGCAGTATTTT.

Regarding this clone: Other DNA variants within this sample encode the same CDR3. V and J are TRBV10-3 and TRBJ1-5, with TRBD1 matching 8 bases. V lost 6 bases and J lost 4; bases outside the gene matches: 2. The CDR3 is 13 amino acids. From germline, CDR1 is ENHRY and CDR2 SYGVKD. The CDR3 here is CAIRGQENQPQHF. Written as DNA, the CDR3 is TGTGCCATCAGGGGACAGGAGAATCAGCCCCAGCATTTT.

The rearrangement links TRBV11-3 to TRBJ2-3; D is perhaps TRBD1 or TRBD2 (5 bases each). CDR1 is SGHNT, CDR2 YENEEA, per germline. Trimming removed 3 bases at V and 2 bases at J, with 9 bases between. The CDR3 contains 14 residues. CDR3 sequence (DNA): TGTGCCAGCAGCTTCGGGACCAACACAGATACGCAGTATTTT. Translation gives CASSFGTNTDTQYF. The variable domain in full, with the rest retrieved from reference TRBV11-3 and TRBJ2-3, is EAGVVQSPRYKIIEKKQPVAFWCNPISGHNTLYWYLQNLGQGPELLIRYENEEAVDDSQLPKDRFSAERLKGVDSTLKIQPAELGDSAVYLCASSFGTNTDTQYFGPGTRLTVL.

For this clone: Other DNA sequences of this sample code for an identical CDR3. The chain has TRBV5-6 and TRBJ1-2, with no clear D. V dropped 0 bases and J dropped 2 bases, with 5 bases sitting between them. CDR1 and CDR2 from the germline V gene are SGHDT and YYEEEE. This CDR3 comprises 13 residues. The CDR3 nucleotides are TGTGCCAGCAGCTTGGTTCAAAACTATGGCTACACCTTC. Translated, it gives CASSLVQNYGYTF. The full variable domain, completed using reference TRBV5-6 and TRBJ1-2, is DAGVTQSPTHLIKTRGQQVTLRCSPKSGHDTVSWYQQALGQGPQFIFQYYEEEERQRGNFPDRFSGHQFPNYSSELNVNALLLGDSALYLCASSLVQNYGYTFGSGTRLTVV.

The rearrangement links TRBV10-2 to TRBJ1-6; D may be TRBD1 (5 bases). Looked up from germline, CDR1 is WSHSY and CDR2 is SAAADI. The ends were cut back, 6 bases at V and 6 bases at J, with 6 bases in the middle. This CDR3 contains 12 residues. The CDR3 sequence: CASSGANSPLHF. The CDR3 DNA reads as TGCGCCAGCAGCGGGGCTAATTCACCCCTCCACTTT.